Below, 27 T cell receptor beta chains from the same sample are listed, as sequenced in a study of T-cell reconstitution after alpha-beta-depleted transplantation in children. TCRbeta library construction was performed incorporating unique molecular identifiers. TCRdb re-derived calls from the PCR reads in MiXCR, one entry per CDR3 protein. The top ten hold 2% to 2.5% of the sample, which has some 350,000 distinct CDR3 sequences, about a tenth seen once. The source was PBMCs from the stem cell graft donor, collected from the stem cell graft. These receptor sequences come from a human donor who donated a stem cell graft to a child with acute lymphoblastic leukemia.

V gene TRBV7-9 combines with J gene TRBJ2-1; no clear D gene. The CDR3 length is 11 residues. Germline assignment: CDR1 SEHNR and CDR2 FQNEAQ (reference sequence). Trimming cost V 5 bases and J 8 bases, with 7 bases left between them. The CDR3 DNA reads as TGTGCCAGCAGCCGGTGGGATGAGCAGTTCTTC. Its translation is CASSRWDEQFF.

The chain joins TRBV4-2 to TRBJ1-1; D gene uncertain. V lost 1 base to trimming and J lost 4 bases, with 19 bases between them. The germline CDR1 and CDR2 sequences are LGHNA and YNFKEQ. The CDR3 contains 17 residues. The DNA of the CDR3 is TGTGCCAGCAGCCAAGGCCCAAAACTCGGGAGGTCCACTGAAGCTTTCTTT. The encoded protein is CASSQGPKLGRSTEAFF.

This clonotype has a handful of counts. The CDR3 is CATSRDHGIQETQYF. The CDR3 DNA is TGTGCCACCAGCAGAGATCACGGTATCCAAGAGACCCAGTACTTC. This chain joins TRBV15 and TRBJ2-5; D not certain. Looked up from germline, CDR1 is LNHNV and CDR2 is YYDKDF (reference sequence). Trimming shortened V by 0 bases and J by 1 base, and 9 bases separated the two germline ends. This CDR3 region has 15 residues.

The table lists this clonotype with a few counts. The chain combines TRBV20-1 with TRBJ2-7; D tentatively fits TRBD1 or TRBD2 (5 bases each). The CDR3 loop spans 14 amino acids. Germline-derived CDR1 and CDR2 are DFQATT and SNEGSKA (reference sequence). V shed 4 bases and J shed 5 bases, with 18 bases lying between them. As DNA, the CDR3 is TGCAGTGCTACGGGACGTCGGGACGGGGACGAGCAGTACTTC. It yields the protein CSATGRRDGDEQYF.

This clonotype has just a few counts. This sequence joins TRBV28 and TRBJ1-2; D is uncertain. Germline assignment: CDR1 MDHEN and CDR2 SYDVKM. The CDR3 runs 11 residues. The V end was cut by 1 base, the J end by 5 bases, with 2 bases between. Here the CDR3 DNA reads TGTGCCAGCAGTTTATATTATGGCTACACCTTC. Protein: CASSLYYGYTF.

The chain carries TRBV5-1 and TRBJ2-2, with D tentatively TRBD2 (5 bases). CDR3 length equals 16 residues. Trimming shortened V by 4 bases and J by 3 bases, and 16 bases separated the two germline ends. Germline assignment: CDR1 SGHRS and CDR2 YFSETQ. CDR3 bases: TGCGCCAGCAGCAATAAACAGAACGGGGACACCGGGGAGCTGTTTTTT. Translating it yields CASSNKQNGDTGELFF.

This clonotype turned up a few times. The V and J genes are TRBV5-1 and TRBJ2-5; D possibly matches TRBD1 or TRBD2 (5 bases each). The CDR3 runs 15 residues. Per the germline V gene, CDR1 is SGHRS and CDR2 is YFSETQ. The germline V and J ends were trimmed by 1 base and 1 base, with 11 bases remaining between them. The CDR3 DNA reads TGCGCCAGCAGCTTGTCGGCAGGGACCCAAGAGACCCAGTACTTC. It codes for CASSLSAGTQETQYF. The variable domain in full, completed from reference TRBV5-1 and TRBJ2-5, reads KAGVTQTPRYLIKTRGQQVTLSCSPISGHRSVSWYQQTPGQGLQFLFEYFSETQRNKGNFPGRFSGRQFSNSRSEMNVSTLELGDSALYLCASSLSAGTQETQYFGPGTRLLVL.

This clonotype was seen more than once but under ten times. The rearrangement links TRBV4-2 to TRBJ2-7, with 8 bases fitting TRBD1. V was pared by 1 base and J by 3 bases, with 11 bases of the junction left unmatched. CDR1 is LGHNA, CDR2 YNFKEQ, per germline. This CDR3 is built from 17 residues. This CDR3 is CASSQGRDRTGIYEQYF. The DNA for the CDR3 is TGTGCCAGCAGCCAAGGAAGGGACAGGACAGGGATCTACGAGCAGTACTTC.

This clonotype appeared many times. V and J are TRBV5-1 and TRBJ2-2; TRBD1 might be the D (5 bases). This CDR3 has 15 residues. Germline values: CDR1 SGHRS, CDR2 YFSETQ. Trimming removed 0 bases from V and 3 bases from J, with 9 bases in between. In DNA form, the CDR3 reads TGCGCCAGCAGCTTGGTCCTAGGGGACACCGGGGAGCTGTTTTTT. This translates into CASSLVLGDTGELFF.

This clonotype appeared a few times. The CDR3: CASRKVAGLRGREDSNQPQHF. The CDR3 DNA sequence: TGTGCCAGCAGGAAAGTTGCAGGGTTAAGAGGTCGTGAGGATAGCAATCAGCCCCAGCATTTT. This rearrangement joins TRBV6-1 to TRBJ1-5, with D perhaps matching TRBD1 (5 bases). Germline CDR1 reads MNHNS; CDR2 reads SASEGT. The CDR3 is 21 amino acids. V lost 6 bases to trimming and J lost 0 bases, with 30 bases between them.

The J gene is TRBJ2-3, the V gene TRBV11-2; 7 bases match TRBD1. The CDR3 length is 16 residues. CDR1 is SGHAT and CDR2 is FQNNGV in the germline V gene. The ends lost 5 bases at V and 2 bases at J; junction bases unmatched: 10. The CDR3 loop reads CASSLWTGQPTDTQYF. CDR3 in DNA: TGTGCCAGCAGCCTATGGACAGGACAACCCACAGATACGCAGTATTTT.

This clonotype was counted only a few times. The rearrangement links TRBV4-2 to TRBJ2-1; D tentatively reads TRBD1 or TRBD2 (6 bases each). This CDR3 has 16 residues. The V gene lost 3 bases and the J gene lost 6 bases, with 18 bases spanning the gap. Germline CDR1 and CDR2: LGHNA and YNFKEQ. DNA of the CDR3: TGTGCCAGCAGCCAGTCCGGGGGCACAGCATCCAATGAGCAGTTCTTC. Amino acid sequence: CASSQSGGTASNEQFF.

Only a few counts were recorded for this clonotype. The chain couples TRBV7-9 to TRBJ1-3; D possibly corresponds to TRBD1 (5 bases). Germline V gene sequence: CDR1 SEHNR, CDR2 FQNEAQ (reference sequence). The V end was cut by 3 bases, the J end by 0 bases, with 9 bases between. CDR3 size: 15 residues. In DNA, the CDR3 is TGTGCCAGCAGCTTGGACATTAGCTCTGGAAACACCATATATTTT. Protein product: CASSLDISSGNTIYF.

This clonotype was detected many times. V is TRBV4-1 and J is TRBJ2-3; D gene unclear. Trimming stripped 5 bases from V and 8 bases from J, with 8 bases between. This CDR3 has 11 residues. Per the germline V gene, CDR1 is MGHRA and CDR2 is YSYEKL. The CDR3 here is CASSVGGTQYF. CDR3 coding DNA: TGCGCCAGCAGCGTTGGCGGTACGCAGTATTTT.

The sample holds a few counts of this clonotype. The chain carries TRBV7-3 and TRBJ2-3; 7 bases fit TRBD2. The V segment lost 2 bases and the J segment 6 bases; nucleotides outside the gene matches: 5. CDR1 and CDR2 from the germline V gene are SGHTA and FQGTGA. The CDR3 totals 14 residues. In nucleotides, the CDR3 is TGTGCCAGCAGCTTAGGACTAGAGGGGGATACGCAGTATTTT. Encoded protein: CASSLGLEGDTQYF. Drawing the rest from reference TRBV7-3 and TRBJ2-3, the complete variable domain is GAGVSQTPSNKVTEKGKYVELRCDPISGHTALYWYRQSLGQGPEFLIYFQGTGAADDSGLPNDRFFAVRPEGSVSTLKIQRTERGDSAVYLCASSLGLEGDTQYFGPGTRLTVL.

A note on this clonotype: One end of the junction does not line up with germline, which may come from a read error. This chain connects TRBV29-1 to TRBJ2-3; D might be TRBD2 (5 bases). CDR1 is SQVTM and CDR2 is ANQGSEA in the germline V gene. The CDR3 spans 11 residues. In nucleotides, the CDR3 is TGCAGCGCAGAGGGTTCCGGAGAAGTGATTTTT. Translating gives CSAEGSGEVIF.

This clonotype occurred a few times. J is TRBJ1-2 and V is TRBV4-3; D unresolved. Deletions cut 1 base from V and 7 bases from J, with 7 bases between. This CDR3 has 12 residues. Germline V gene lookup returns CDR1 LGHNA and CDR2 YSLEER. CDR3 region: CASSQGPGGYTF. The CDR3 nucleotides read TGCGCCAGCAGCCAAGGTCCGGGTGGCTACACCTTC.

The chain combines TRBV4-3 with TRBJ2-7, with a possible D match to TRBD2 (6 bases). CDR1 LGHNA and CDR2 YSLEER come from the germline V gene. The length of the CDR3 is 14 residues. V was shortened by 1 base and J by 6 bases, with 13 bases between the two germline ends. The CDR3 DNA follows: TGCGCCAGCAGCCAAGCAACGGGGGAGCCCGAGCAGTACTTC. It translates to CASSQATGEPEQYF.

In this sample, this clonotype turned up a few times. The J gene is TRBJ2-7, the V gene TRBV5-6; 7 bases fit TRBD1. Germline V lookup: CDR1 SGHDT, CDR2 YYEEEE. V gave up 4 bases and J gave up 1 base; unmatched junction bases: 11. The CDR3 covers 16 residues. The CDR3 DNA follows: TGTGCCAGCAGCCCGATGCGTGCAGGGGGATCCTACGAGCAGTACTTC. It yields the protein CASSPMRAGGSYEQYF.

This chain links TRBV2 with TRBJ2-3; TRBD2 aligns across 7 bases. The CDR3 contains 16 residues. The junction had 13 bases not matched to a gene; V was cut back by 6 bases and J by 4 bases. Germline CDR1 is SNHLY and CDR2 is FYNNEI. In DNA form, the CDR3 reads TGTGCCAGCAGCCCCGAAGGATCGGGAGGAGCAGATACGCAGTATTTT. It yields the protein CASSPEGSGGADTQYF. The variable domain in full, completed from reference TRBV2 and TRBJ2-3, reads EPEVTQTPSHQVTQMGQEVILRCVPISNHLYFYWYRQILGQKVEFLVSFYNNEISEKSEIFDDQFSVERPDGSNFTLKIRSTKLEDSAMYFCASSPEGSGGADTQYFGPGTRLTVL.

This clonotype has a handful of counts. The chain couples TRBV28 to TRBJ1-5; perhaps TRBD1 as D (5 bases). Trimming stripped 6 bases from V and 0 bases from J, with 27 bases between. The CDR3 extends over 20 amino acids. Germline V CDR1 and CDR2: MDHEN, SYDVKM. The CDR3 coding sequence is TGTGCCAGCAGCCTAGATTTAACCGGGACCAAAAGTTATAGCAATCAGCCCCAGCATTTT. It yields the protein CASSLDLTGTKSYSNQPQHF.

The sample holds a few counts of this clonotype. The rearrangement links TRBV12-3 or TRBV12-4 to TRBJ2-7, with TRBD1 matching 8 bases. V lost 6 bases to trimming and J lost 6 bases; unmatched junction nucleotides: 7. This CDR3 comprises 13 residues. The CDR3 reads CASRPTGAGEQYF. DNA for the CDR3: TGTGCCAGCAGACCGACAGGGGCTGGCGAGCAGTACTTC.

CDR3 nucleotides: TGCAGCGTTAGCGGGAGGGTGGGCACCGGGGAGCTGTTTTTT. Protein product: CSVSGRVGTGELFF. This rearrangement joins TRBV29-1 to TRBJ2-2; 10 nucleotides align to TRBD2. Germline V gives CDR1 SQVTM, CDR2 ANQGSEA. V was clipped by 5 bases and J by 4 bases; unmatched bases: 4. The CDR3 covers 14 residues.

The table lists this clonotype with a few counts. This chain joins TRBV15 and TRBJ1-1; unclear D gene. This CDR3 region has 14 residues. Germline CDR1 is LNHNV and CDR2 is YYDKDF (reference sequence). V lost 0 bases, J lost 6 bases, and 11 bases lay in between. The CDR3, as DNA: TGTGCCACCAGCAGAGAAGAAGGGCGGCCTGAAGCTTTCTTT. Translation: CATSREEGRPEAFF.

CDR3: CASSPDRGNSYEQYF. DNA of the CDR3: TGTGCCAGCAGCCCGGACAGGGGCAACTCCTACGAGCAGTACTTC. The chain carries TRBV7-8 and TRBJ2-7; 9 nucleotides agree with TRBD1. V was pared by 5 bases and J by 0 bases, with 5 bases of the junction left unmatched. CDR1 SGHVS and CDR2 FQNEAQ come from the germline V gene. The CDR3 has 15 amino acids.

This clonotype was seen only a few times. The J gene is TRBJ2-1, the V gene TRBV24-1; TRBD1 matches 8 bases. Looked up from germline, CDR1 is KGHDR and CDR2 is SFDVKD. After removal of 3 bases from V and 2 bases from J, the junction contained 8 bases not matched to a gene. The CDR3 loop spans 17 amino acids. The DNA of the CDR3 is TGTGCCACCAGTGATAGTGGGGAGACAGGGGCCTACAATGAGCAGTTCTTC. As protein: CATSDSGETGAYNEQFF.

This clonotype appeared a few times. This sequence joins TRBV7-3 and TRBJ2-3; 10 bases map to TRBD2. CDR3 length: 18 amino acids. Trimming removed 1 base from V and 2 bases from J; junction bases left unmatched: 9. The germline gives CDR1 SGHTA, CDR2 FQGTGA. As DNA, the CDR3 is TGTGCCAGCAGCTTAATGCCTAGCGGGAGAGGCGCCACAGATACGCAGTATTTT. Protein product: CASSLMPSGRGATDTQYF. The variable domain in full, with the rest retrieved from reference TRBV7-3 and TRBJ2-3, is GAGVSQTPSNKVTEKGKYVELRCDPISGHTALYWYRQSLGQGPEFLIYFQGTGAADDSGLPNDRFFAVRPEGSVSTLKIQRTERGDSAVYLCASSLMPSGRGATDTQYFGPGTRLTVL.